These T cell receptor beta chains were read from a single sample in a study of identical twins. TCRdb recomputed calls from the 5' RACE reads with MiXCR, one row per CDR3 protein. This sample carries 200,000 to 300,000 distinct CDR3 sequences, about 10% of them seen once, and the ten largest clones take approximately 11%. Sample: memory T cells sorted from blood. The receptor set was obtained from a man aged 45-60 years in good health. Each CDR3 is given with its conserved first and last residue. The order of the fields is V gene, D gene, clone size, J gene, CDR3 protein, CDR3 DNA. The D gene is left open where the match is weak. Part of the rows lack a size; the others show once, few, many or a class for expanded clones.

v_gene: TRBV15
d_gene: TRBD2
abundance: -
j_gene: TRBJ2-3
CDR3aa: CATSRDRASGTSTDTQYF
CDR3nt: TGTGCCACCAGCAGAGATCGGGCTAGCGGGACTAGCACAGATACGCAGTATTTT

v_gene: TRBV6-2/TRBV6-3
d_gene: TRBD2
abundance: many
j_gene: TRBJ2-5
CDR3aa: CASSYLAENQETQYF
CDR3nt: TGTGCCAGCAGTTATCTAGCGGAAAACCAAGAGACCCAGTACTTC

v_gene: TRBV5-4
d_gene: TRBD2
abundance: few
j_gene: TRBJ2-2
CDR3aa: CASNAGGVVGELFF
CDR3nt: TGTGCCAGCAACGCGGGGGGGGTCGTCGGGGAGCTGTTTTTT

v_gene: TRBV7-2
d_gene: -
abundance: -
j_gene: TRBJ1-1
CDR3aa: CASSFSGWGNTEAFF
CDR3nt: TGTGCCAGCAGCTTTTCAGGGTGGGGGAACACTGAAGCTTTCTTT

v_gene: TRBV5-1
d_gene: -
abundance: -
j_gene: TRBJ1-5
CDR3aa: CASSLEAGQPQHF
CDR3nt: TGCGCCAGCAGCTTGGAGGCGGGTCAGCCCCAGCATTTT

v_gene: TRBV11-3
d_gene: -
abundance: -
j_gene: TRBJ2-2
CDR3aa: CASSPSWGADTGELFF
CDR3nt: TGTGCCAGCAGCCCTAGTTGGGGGGCGGACACCGGGGAGCTGTTTTTT

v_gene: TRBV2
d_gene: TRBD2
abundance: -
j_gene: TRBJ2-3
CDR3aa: CATTTSPLADTQYF
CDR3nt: TGTGCCACTACGACTAGCCCCTTGGCGGATACGCAGTATTTT

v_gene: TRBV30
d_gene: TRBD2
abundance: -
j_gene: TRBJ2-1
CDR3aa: CAWSAGTSSYNEQFF
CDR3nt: TGTGCCTGGAGCGCCGGGACTAGCTCCTACAATGAGCAGTTCTTC

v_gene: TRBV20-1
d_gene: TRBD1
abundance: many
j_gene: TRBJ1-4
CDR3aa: CSANRGREEKLFF
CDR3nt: TGCAGTGCCAACAGGGGGCGAGAGGAAAAACTGTTTTTT

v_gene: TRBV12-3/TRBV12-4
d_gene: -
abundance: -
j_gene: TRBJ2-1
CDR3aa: CASSPRQGGEQFF
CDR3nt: TGTGCCAGCAGTCCACGACAGGGAGGGGAGCAGTTCTTC

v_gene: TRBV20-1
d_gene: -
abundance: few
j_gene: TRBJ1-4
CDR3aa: CSAIHTGMGEKLFF
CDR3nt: TGCAGTGCGATCCATACAGGGATGGGTGAAAAACTGTTTTTT

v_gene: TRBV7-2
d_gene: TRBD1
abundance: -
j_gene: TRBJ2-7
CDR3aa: CASSPGQGIRGEQYF
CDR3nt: TGTGCCAGCAGCCCTGGACAGGGTATAAGAGGCGAGCAGTACTTC

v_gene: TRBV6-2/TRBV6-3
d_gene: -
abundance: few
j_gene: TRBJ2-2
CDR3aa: CASSYEGMGTGELFF
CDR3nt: TGTGCCAGCAGTTACGAGGGTATGGGCACCGGGGAGCTGTTTTTT

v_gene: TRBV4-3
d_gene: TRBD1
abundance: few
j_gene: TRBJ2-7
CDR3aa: CASSQDLRTGGYEQYF
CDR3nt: TGCGCCAGCAGCCAAGATCTTAGGACAGGGGGTTACGAGCAGTACTTC

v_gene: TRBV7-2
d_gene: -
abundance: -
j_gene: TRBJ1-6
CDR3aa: CASSSSRNYNSPLHF
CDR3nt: TGTGCCAGCAGCTCGAGCAGGAATTATAATTCACCCCTCCACTTT

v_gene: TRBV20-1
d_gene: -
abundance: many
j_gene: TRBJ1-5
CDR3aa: CSAPGQVSNQPQHF
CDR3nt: TGCAGTGCGCCGGGACAAGTGAGCAATCAGCCCCAGCATTTT